A selection of T cell receptor beta chains follows, all from one sample in a study of human T cells and chemical hapten exposure. TCRdb re-analysed the RACE reads in MiXCR, keeping a single row per CDR3 protein. The sample records roughly 100,000 distinct CDR3 sequences, 12% being singletons. The specimen was whole blood, collected in connection with sensitization to the hapten diphenylcyclopropenone (DPC). Receptors originate from a woman aged 45 to 65 with alopecia areata. Some clones in this sample may be carry-over from other donors' samples. CDR3s include the opening cysteine and the closing phenylalanine or tryptophan. The D gene is left open where the match is weak. The size field is filled for only some rows; it gives once, few, many or a size class.

j_call clone_size d_call v_call cdr3_aa cdr3_nt
TRBJ1-2 many TRBD1 TRBV19 CASSIDPTGNYGYTF TGTGCCAGTAGTATAGATCCGACAGGGAACTATGGCTACACCTTC
TRBJ1-6 NA NA TRBV4-2 CASSRPQERSYNSPLHF TGTGCCAGCAGCCGACCACAGGAGAGGTCCTATAATTCACCCCTCCACTTT
TRBJ1-3 NA NA TRBV6-6 CASSYPDPGNTIYF TGTGCCAGCAGTTACCCGGATCCGGGAAACACCATATATTTT
TRBJ2-7 NA NA TRBV11-1 CASSLNNNYEQYF TGTGCCAGCAGCTTGAACAACAACTACGAGCAGTACTTC
TRBJ2-5 many NA TRBV7-9 CASSSGIFEDTQYF TGTGCCAGCAGCTCCGGGATCTTCGAAGACACCCAGTACTTC
TRBJ2-2 few NA TRBV7-2 CASSPPIVLNRNTGELFF TGTGCCAGCAGCCCCCCGATTGTCTTAAACAGGAACACCGGGGAGCTGTTTTTT
TRBJ2-7 NA NA TRBV28 CASSPGGAGVEQYF TGTGCCAGCAGCCCCGGTGGGGCTGGCGTCGAGCAGTACTTC
TRBJ1-2 NA NA TRBV14 CASSQDPPAGYGYTF TGTGCCAGCAGCCAAGACCCACCGGCGGGCTATGGCTACACCTTC
TRBJ1-3 few TRBD1 TRBV6-5 CASRSQGRSGNTIYF TGTGCCAGCAGGTCACAGGGGCGCTCTGGAAACACCATATATTTT
TRBJ1-4 NA TRBD1 TRBV28 CASSQQGFELFF TGTGCCAGCAGTCAACAGGGGTTTGAACTGTTTTTT
TRBJ1-3 many NA TRBV27 CASSLGPSGNTIYF TGTGCCAGCAGTTTAGGACCCTCTGGAAACACCATATATTTT
TRBJ1-1 NA TRBD1 TRBV28 CASSPDRTEAFF TGTGCCAGCAGCCCGGACAGGACTGAAGCTTTCTTT
TRBJ1-2 NA NA TRBV6-5 CASSYSGWGAGFGYTF TGTGCCAGCAGTTACTCAGGATGGGGAGCGGGTTTCGGCTACACCTTC
TRBJ1-2 few NA TRBV3-1 CASSQEIQGNGYTF TGTGCCAGCAGCCAAGAGATACAGGGCAATGGCTACACCTTC
TRBJ2-1 NA TRBD1 TRBV2 CASSADRANYNEQFF TGTGCCAGCAGTGCCGACAGGGCCAACTACAATGAGCAGTTCTTC
TRBJ2-2 few TRBD1 TRBV18 CASSPLGQLNTGELFF TGTGCCAGCTCACCTTTGGGACAGTTAAACACCGGGGAGCTGTTTTTT
TRBJ2-3 few NA TRBV6-2/TRBV6-3 CASSSANTQYF TGTGCCAGCAGTTCGGCCAATACGCAGTATTTT
TRBJ2-3 NA TRBD1 TRBV6-5 CASSKTTGVIPTDTQYF TGTGCCAGCAGTAAAACGACAGGGGTGATACCCACAGATACGCAGTATTTT
TRBJ2-1 many NA TRBV29-1 CSASGDAKQFF TGCAGCGCCTCGGGTGATGCTAAGCAGTTCTTC
TRBJ2-1 NA NA TRBV3-1 CASSQKHGNEQFF TGTGCCAGCAGCCAGAAGCACGGCAATGAGCAGTTCTTC
TRBJ1-2 many NA TRBV7-9 CASSTQGYGYTF TGTGCCAGCAGCACACAGGGTTATGGCTACACCTTC
TRBJ1-2 few NA TRBV20-1 CSASPRKTVYGYTF TGCAGTGCCAGCCCCCGGAAGACAGTCTATGGCTACACCTTC
TRBJ1-2 NA NA TRBV7-6 CASSLDGTRVNYGYTF TGTGCCAGCAGCTTAGACGGAACACGGGTGAACTATGGCTACACCTTC
TRBJ1-1 few TRBD1 TRBV5-1 CASSSPDRGLRNTEAFF TGCGCCAGCAGCTCTCCGGACAGGGGGCTTCGGAACACTGAAGCTTTCTTT
TRBJ1-5 few NA TRBV5-8 CASSLGQNSNQPQHF TGTGCCAGCAGCTTGGGACAGAATAGCAATCAGCCCCAGCATTTT
TRBJ1-3 NA NA TRBV6-5 CASRPVPRRGENTIYF TGTGCCAGCAGACCCGTTCCCCGGAGAGGCGAAAACACCATATATTTT
TRBJ2-5 few NA TRBV5-1 CASSPNSGEETQYF TGCGCCAGCAGCCCCAACTCCGGGGAGGAGACCCAGTACTTC
TRBJ1-1 few TRBD1 TRBV4-2 CASSQETSGTGMYTEAFF TGTGCCAGCAGCCAAGAGACGTCCGGGACAGGAATGTACACTGAAGCTTTCTTT
TRBJ1-1 many NA TRBV18 CASSPGQQRNTEAFF TGTGCCAGCTCACCCGGACAACAGCGGAACACTGAAGCTTTCTTT
TRBJ2-7 many NA TRBV18 CASSPIPGSTGPYEQYF TGTGCCAGCTCACCAATTCCAGGCTCTACAGGCCCCTACGAGCAGTACTTC
TRBJ1-2 few TRBD1 TRBV9 CASSSGQAPYGYTF TGTGCCAGCAGCTCCGGACAGGCCCCGTATGGCTACACCTTC
TRBJ1-1 many NA TRBV4-3 CASSQDAGQNTEAFF TGCGCCAGCAGCCAAGATGCAGGGCAGAACACTGAAGCTTTCTTT
TRBJ2-4 few TRBD2 TRBV12-3/TRBV12-4 CASSADRGGLAGKNIQYF TGTGCCAGCAGCGCCGACAGGGGTGGACTAGCGGGGAAAAACATTCAGTACTTC
TRBJ1-1 few NA TRBV7-9 CASSLGPHTEAFF TGTGCCAGCAGCTTAGGCCCCCACACTGAAGCTTTCTTT
TRBJ1-5 few NA TRBV2 CASGTRSHQPQHF TGTGCCAGCGGGACCAGGTCACATCAGCCCCAGCATTTT
TRBJ1-5 once NA TRBV2 CASSENSGHRAQHF TGTGCCAGCAGTGAGAACAGCGGTCATCGGGCCCAGCATTTT
TRBJ2-2 NA TRBD1 TRBV7-2 CASSSSDRGRVGELFF TGTGCCAGCAGCTCCTCGGACAGGGGGCGGGTCGGGGAGCTGTTTTTT
TRBJ2-3 few NA TRBV29-1 CSVEALASDTQYF TGCAGCGTTGAAGCATTGGCTAGCGATACGCAGTATTTT
TRBJ2-6 NA NA TRBV2 CASSLPATGANVLTF TGTGCCAGCAGTCTACCCGCCACTGGGGCCAACGTCCTGACTTTC
TRBJ2-3 many TRBD2 TRBV12-3/TRBV12-4 CASSSRTSAVTDTQYF TGTGCCAGCAGTTCTAGGACTAGCGCCGTCACAGATACGCAGTATTTT
TRBJ1-4 few TRBD1 TRBV6-5 CASSWGGGLANEKLFF TGTGCCAGCAGTTGGGGAGGGGGCTTGGCTAATGAAAAACTGTTTTTT
TRBJ1-2 many TRBD1 TRBV27 CASRPADRGIYGYTF TGTGCCAGCAGGCCCGCCGACAGGGGAATCTATGGCTACACCTTC
TRBJ2-3 NA TRBD1 TRBV19 CASSTFPGQPTDTQYF TGTGCCAGTAGTACCTTCCCGGGACAGCCAACAGATACGCAGTATTTT
TRBJ1-5 NA NA TRBV4-2 CASSQDSPSISPSIF NA
TRBJ2-1 NA TRBD2 TRBV20-1 CSARRLANSYNEQFF TGCAGTGCTAGACGACTAGCGAACTCCTACAATGAGCAGTTCTTC
TRBJ2-1 few TRBD2 TRBV20-1 CSALAGLPNEQFF TGCAGTGCTCTAGCGGGGTTACCCAATGAGCAGTTCTTC
TRBJ1-4 few NA TRBV19 CATKREVNEKLFF TGTGCCACGAAGCGGGAGGTTAATGAAAAACTGTTTTTT
TRBJ2-5 NA TRBD2 TRBV7-2 CASTLRLAAPQETQYF TGTGCCAGCACTTTGAGACTAGCGGCCCCCCAAGAGACCCAGTACTTC
TRBJ2-5 NA NA TRBV5-6 CASSLGPRTHQETQYF TGTGCCAGCAGCTTGGGCCCTCGGACTCACCAAGAGACCCAGTACTTC
TRBJ2-5 few TRBD2 TRBV7-2 CASSLATSGKETQYF TGTGCCAGCAGCTTAGCTACTAGCGGGAAAGAGACCCAGTACTTC
TRBJ1-2 few NA TRBV7-2 CASSRQVYGYTF TGTGCCAGCAGCCGACAGGTATATGGCTACACCTTC
TRBJ1-1 NA TRBD1 TRBV10-3 CAISEFGTGRTNTEAFF TGTGCCATCAGTGAGTTTGGGACAGGGAGGACGAACACTGAAGCTTTCTTT
TRBJ1-2 NA NA TRBV14 CASSQSPAYGYTF TGTGCCAGCAGCCAATCCCCGGCCTATGGCTACACCTTC